This TCR beta chain was observed in a study of identical twins. Findings and limits, study-wide: Insertion counts were lower in abundant cord blood beta clonotypes, a trend that memory repertoires did not show.

This clonotype has just a few counts. Its specificity is unknown. TCRdb independently ran MiXCR on the 5' RACE reads; one entry per CDR3 protein. The data contain 400,000 to 650,000 distinct CDR3 sequences, less than 25% of them seen just once; the ten biggest clones take up roughly 0.91%. The CDR3 extends over 13 amino acids. CDR1 is MNHNS and CDR2 is SASEGT in the germline V gene. Trimming removed 7 bases at V and 6 bases at J, with 13 bases between. These data also formed part of another study, on T cells expressing NK-cell markers. Turning to that study: Serological testing identified seven of the eight sequenced donors as HCMV-seropositive and one as seronegative. In roughly 6 donors, dominant CD3+CD56+NKG2C+ clones formed roughly 1.0-7.0% of CD8+ cells.

Specimen: CD4+ T cells sorted from blood. This receptor was taken from a woman under 30 in good health. V gene TRBV6-1 combines with J gene TRBJ2-1; D remains ambiguous. The CDR3 loop reads CASKILLRNEQFF. The CDR3 coding sequence is TGTGCCAGCAAGATCCTTCTACGCAATGAGCAGTTCTTC.